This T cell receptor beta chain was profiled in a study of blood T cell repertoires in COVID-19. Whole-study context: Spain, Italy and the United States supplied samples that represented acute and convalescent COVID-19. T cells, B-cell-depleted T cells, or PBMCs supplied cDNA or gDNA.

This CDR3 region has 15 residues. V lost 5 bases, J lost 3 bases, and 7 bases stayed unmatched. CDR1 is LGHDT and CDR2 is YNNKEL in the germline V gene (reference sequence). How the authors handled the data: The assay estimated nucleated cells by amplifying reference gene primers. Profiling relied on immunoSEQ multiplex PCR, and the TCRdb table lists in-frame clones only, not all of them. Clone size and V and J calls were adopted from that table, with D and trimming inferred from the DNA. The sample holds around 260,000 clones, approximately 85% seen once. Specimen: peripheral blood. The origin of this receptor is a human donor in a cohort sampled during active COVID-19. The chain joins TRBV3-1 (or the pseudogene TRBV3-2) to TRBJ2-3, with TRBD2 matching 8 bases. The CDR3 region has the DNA TGTGCCAGCAGCACCCGCGGGGGGCGAACAGATACGCAGTATTTT. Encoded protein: CASSTRGGRTDTQYF.